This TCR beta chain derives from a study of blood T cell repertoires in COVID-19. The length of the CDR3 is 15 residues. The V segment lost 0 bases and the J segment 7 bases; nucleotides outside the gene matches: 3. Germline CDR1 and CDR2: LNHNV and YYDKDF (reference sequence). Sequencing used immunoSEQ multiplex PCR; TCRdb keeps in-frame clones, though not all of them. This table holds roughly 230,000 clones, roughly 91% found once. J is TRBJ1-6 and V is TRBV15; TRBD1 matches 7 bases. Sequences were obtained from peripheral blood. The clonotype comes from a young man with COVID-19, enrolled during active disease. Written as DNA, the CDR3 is TGTGCCACCAGCAGAGATCAGACAGGGAATTCACCCCTCCACTTT. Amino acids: CATSRDQTGNSPLHF.